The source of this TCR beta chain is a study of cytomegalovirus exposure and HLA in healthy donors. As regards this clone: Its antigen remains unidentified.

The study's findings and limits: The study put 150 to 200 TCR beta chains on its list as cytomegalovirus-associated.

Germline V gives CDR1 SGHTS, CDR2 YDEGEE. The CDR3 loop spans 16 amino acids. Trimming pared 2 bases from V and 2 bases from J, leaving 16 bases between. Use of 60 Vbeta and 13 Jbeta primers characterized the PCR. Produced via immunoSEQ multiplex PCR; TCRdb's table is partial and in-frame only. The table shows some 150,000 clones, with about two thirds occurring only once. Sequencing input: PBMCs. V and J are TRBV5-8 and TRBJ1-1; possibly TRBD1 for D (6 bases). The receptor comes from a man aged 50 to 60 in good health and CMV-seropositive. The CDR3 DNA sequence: TGTGCCAGCAGCTTTTCTTCGGACAGACTAAACACTGAAGCTTTCTTT. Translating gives CASSFSSDRLNTEAFF.